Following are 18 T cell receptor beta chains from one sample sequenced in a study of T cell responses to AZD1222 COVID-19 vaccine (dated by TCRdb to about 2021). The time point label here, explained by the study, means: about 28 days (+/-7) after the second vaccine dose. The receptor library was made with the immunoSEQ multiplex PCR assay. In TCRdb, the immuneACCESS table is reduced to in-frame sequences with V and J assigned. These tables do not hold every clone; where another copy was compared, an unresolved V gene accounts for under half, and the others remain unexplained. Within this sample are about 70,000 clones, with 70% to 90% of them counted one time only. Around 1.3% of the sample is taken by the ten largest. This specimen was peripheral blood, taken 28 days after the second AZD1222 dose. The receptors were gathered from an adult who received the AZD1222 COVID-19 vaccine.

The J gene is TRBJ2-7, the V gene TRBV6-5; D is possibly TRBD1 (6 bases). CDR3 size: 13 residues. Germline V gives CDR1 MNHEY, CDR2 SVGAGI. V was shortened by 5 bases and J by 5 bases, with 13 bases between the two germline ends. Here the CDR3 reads CASSTLTGHEQYF. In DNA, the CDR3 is TGTGCCAGCAGTACATTAACAGGGCACGAGCAGTACTTC.

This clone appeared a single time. The CDR3 sequence: CASSYLQGPTIGEQFF. CDR3 DNA: TGTGCCAGCAGTTATCTTCAGGGGCCAACCATAGGTGAGCAGTTCTTC. The chain employs TRBV6-5 and TRBJ2-1, with a tentative D call TRBD1 (6 bases). CDR3 length: 16 amino acids. V gave up 3 bases and J gave up 9 bases, with 21 bases separating them. Germline V gene data show CDR1 as MNHEY and CDR2 as SVGAGI.

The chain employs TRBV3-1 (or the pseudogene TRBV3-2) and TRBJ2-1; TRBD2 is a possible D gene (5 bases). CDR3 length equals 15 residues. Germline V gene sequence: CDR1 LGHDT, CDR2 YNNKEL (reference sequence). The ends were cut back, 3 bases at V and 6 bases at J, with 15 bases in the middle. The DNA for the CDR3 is TGTGCCAGCAGCCACGACCGGGAAACGGGCAATGAGCAGTTCTTC. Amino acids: CASSHDRETGNEQFF.

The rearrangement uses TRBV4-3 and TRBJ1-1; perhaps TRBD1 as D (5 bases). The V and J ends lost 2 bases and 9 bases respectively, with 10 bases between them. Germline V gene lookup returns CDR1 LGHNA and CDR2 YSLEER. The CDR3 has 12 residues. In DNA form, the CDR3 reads TGCGCCAGCAGCCAACGAGGGGCGAAAGCTTTCTTT. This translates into CASSQRGAKAFF.

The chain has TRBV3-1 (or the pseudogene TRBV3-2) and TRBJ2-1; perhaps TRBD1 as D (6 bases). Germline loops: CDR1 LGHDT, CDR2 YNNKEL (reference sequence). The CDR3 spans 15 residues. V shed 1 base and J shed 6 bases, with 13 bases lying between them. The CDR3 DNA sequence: TGTGCCAGCAGCCAAGGGGCCGGACAGTTCAATGAGCAGTTCTTC. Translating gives CASSQGAGQFNEQFF.

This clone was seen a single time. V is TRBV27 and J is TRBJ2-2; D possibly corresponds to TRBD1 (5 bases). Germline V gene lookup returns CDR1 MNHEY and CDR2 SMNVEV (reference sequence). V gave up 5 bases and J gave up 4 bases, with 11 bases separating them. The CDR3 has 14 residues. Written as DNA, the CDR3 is TGTGCCAGCAGTCCTGGACACCTCACCGGGGAGCTGTTTTTT. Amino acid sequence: CASSPGHLTGELFF.

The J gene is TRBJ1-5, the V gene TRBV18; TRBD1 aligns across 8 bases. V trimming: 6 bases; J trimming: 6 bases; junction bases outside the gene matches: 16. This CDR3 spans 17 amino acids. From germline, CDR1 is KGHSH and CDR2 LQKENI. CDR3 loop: CASSAGGESGEGQPQHF. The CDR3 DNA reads TGTGCCAGCTCTGCAGGGGGCGAATCAGGGGAGGGTCAGCCCCAGCATTTT.

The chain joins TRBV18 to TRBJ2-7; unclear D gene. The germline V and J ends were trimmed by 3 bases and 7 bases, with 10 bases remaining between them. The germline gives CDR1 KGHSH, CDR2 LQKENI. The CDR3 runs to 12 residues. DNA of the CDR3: TGTGCCAGCTCACCTATATTAGGTGAGCAGTACTTC. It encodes CASSPILGEQYF.

In DNA form, the CDR3 reads TGCGCCAGCAGCCAAGAGTACGGGTTGGGCGCCTACGAGCAGTACTTC. Its translation: CASSQEYGLGAYEQYF. The rearrangement links TRBV4-1 to TRBJ2-7; D remains ambiguous. In germline, CDR1 is MGHRA, CDR2 YSYEKL. The ends were cut back, 0 bases at V and 2 bases at J, with 14 bases in the middle. This CDR3 is built from 16 residues.

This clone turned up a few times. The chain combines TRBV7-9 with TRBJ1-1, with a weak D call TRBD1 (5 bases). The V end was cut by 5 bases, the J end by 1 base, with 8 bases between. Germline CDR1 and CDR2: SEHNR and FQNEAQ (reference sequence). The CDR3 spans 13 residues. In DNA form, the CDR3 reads TGTGCCAGCAGCACCGGGGCGAACACTGAAGCTTTCTTT. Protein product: CASSTGANTEAFF.

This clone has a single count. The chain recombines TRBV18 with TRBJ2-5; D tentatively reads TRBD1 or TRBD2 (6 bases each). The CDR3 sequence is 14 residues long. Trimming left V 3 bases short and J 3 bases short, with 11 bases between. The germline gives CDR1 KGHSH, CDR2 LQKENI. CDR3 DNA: TGTGCCAGCTCACCCACGGGGGCTAAAGAGACCCAGTACTTC. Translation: CASSPTGAKETQYF.

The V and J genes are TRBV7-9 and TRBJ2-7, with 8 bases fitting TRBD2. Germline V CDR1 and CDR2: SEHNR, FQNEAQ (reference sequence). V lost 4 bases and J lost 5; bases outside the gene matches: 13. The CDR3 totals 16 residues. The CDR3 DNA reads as TGTGCCAGCAGCTCCCCGCTGGCGGGGGGCCCCCACGAGCAGTACTTC. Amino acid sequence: CASSSPLAGGPHEQYF.

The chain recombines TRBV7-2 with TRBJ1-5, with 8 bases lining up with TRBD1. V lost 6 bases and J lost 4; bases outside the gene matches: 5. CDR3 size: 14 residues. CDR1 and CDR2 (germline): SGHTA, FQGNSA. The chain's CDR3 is CASSKTGGNQPQHF. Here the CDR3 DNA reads TGTGCCAGCAGTAAAACAGGGGGGAATCAGCCCCAGCATTTT.

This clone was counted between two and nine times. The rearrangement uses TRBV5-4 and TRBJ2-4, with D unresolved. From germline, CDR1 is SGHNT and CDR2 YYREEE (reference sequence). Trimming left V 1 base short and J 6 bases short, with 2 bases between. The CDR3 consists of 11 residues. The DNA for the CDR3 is TGTGCCAGCAGCTTGACAAACATTCAGTACTTC. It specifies CASSLTNIQYF.

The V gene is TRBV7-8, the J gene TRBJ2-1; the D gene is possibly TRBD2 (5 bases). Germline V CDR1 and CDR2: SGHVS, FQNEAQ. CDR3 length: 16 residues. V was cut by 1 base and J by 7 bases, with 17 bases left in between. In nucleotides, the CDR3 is TGTGCCAGCAGCTTAGGGGCCCGGGGTAGCTGGAATGAGCAGTTCTTC. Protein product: CASSLGARGSWNEQFF.

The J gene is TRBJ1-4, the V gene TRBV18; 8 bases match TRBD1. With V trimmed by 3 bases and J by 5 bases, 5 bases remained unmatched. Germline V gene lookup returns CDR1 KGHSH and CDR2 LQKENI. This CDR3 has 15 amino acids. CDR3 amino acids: CASSPDRGWNEKLFF. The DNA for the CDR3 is TGTGCCAGCTCACCCGACAGGGGTTGGAATGAAAAACTGTTTTTT.

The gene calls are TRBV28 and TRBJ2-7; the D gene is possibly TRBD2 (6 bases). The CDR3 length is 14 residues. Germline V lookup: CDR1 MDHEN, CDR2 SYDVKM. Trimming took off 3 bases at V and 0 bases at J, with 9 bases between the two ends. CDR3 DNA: TGTGCCAGCAGTTTCCCGCGGGACTCCTACGAGCAGTACTTC. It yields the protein CASSFPRDSYEQYF.

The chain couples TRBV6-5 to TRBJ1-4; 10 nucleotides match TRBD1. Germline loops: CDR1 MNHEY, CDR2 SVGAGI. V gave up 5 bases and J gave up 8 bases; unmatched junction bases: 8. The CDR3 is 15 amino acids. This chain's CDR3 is CASSKTGGAGEKLFF. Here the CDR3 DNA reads TGTGCCAGCAGTAAGACAGGGGGCGCTGGGGAAAAACTGTTTTTT.